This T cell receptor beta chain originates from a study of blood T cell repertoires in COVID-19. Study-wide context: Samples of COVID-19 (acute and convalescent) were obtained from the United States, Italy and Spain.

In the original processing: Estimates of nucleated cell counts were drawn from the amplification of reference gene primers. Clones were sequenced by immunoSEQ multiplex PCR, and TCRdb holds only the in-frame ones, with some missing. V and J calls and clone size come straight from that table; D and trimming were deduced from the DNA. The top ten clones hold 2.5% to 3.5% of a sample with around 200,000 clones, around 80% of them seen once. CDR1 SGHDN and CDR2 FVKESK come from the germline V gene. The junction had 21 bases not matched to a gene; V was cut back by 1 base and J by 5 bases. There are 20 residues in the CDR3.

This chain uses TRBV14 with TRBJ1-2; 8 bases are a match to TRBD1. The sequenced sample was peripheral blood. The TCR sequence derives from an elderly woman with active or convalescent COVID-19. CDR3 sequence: CASSQGGRYRGSLSSYGYTF. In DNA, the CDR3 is TGTGCCAGCAGCCAAGGTGGTAGGTACAGGGGGTCCCTTTCCTCTTATGGCTACACCTTC.